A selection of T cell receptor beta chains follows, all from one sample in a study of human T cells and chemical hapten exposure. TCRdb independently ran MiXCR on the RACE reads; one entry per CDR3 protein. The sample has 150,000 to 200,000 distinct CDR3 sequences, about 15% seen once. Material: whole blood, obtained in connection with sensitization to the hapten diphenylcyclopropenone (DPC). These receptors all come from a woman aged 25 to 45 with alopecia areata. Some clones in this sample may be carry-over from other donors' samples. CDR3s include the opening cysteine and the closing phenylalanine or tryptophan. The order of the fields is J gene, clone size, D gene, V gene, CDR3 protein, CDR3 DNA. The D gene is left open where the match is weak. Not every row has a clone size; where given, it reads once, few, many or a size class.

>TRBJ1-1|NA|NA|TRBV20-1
CSAIGQETEAFF
TGCAGTGCTATAGGACAAGAGACTGAAGCTTTCTTT
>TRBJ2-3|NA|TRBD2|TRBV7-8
CASSVLAGGGDTQYF
TGTGCCAGCAGCGTACTAGCGGGGGGTGGAGATACGCAGTATTTT
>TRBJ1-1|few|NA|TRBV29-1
CSAGSEAFF
TGCAGCGCCGGGAGTGAAGCTTTCTTT
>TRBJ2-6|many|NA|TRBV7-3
CASRLSSGANVLTF
TGTGCCAGCAGACTGTCCTCTGGGGCCAACGTCCTGACTTTC
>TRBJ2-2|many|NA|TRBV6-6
CASRAAAGNTGELFF
TGTGCCAGCCGCGCCGCGGCAGGTAACACCGGGGAGCTGTTTTTT
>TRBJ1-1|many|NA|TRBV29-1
CSSLRGAEAFF
TGCAGCAGCTTGAGAGGTGCTGAAGCTTTCTTT
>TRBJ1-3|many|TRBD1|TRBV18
CASSLGTASGNTIYF
TGTGCCAGCTCACTTGGGACAGCCTCTGGAAACACCATATATTTT
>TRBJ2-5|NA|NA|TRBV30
CAWSVGAGGETQYF
TGTGCCTGGAGTGTGGGGGCTGGAGGAGAGACCCAGTACTTC
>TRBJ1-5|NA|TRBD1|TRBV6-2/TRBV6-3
CASSLDDRAFQPQHF
TGTGCCAGCAGTTTGGACGACAGGGCTTTTCAGCCCCAGCATTTT
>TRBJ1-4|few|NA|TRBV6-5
CASAGILQGEKLFF
TGTGCCAGCGCTGGGATCCTCCAGGGGGAAAAACTGTTTTTT
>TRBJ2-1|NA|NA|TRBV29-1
CSAIQGFEFF
TGCAGCGCCATCCAGGGGTTTGAGTTCTTC
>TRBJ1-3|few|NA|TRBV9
CASSVGLSRLGNTIYF
TGTGCCAGCAGCGTAGGCCTCTCGCGGCTTGGAAACACCATATATTTT
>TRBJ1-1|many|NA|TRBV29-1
CSVDGLVTNTEAFF
TGCAGCGTTGACGGGCTGGTAACGAACACTGAAGCTTTCTTT
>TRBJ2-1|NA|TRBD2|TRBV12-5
CASGLVGRVYNEQFF
TGTGCTAGTGGTTTGGTAGGGAGGGTCTACAATGAGCAGTTCTTC
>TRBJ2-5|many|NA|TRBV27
CASSAQETQYF
TGTGCCAGCAGCGCGCAAGAGACCCAGTACTTC
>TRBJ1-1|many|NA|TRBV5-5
CASSFTGTYTEAFF
TGTGCCAGCAGTTTTACCGGGACGTACACTGAAGCTTTCTTT
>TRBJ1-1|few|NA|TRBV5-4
CASSLEVAGTEAFF
TGTGCCAGCAGCTTGGAGGTGGCGGGGACTGAAGCTTTCTTT
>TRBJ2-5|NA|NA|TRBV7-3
CASSLNPRSQETQYF
TGTGCCAGCAGCTTAAACCCCAGGTCACAAGAGACCCAGTACTTC
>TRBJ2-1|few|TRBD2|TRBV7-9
CASSLWQREGRDEQFF
TGTGCCAGCAGCTTATGGCAGCGGGAGGGCCGGGATGAGCAGTTCTTC
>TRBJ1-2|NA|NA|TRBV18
CASSSDTASYTF
TGTGCCAGCTCATCAGACACCGCAAGCTACACCTTC
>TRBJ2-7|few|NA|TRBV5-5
CASSLYQGYVYEQYF
TGTGCCAGCAGCTTGTACCAGGGGTACGTTTACGAGCAGTACTTC
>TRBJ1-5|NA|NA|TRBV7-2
CASSLMQGHQPQHF
TGTGCCAGCAGCTTAATGCAGGGACATCAGCCCCAGCATTTT
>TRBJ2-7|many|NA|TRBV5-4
CASSLVGFHEQYF
TGTGCCAGCAGCTTGGTGGGGTTTCACGAGCAGTACTTC
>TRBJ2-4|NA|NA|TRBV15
CATSRDRAIGDIQYF
TGTGCCACCAGCAGAGATCGGGCTATCGGGGACATTCAGTACTTC